Reported below is one T cell receptor beta chain. In the original processing: Amplification of reference gene primers was used by the study to estimate nucleated cell counts. Measured with immunoSEQ multiplex PCR; TCRdb has only the in-frame clones, and not every one. V and J calls and clone size are given by that table; D and trimming were obtained from the DNA. The table has 150,000 or so clones, approximately 87% seen once. The sample comes from a study of blood T cell repertoires in COVID-19. Study-wide context: Acute-phase and convalescent COVID-19 samples originated in the United States, Italy and Spain. PBMCs, B-cell-depleted T cells, or T cells were the source of the cDNA or gDNA that made up the material.

The receptor comes from a man at least 80 years old with acute or convalescent COVID-19. Sequenced: peripheral blood.

The CDR3 protein is CASSQKIGVTGELFF. As DNA, the CDR3 is TGTGCCAGCAGCCAAAAAATAGGAGTCACCGGGGAGCTGTTTTTT. This chain connects TRBV3-1 (or the pseudogene TRBV3-2) to TRBJ2-2; D gene uncertain. CDR1 is LGHDT, CDR2 YNNKEL, per germline (reference sequence). The CDR3 loop spans 15 amino acids. The V end lost 2 bases, the J end lost 4 bases, and 11 bases lay between the germline ends.